In this sample, the clone carrying this T cell receptor beta chain turned up many times. Its antigen is currently unknown. Those patients picked for sequencing had displayed CD8+CD57+ cell expansion on flow cytometry. In all patients, the disease was severe acquired aplastic anemia. CDR3 and TCR beta VDJ profiling relied on a genomic DNA template. One entry per CDR3 protein, called by TCRdb with MiXCR from the reads. The profile covers some 150,000 distinct CDR3 sequences, with 47% appearing a single time and 0.85% to 1.3% taken by the ten largest. These data belong to a study of CD8+CD57+ T cells in acquired aplastic anemia. Overall study results and limits: Patients and healthy controls showed no significant CD8+ Simpson's diversity difference.

V lost 5 bases to trimming and J lost 6 bases; unmatched junction nucleotides: 1. Germline CDR1 is SNHLY and CDR2 is FYNNEI. The CDR3 is 14 residues long. The V call is TRBV2, the J call TRBJ2-1; 13 positions match TRBD2. This clonotype was obtained from a human donor with aplastic anemia. The specimen was sorted CD4+, CD8+, or CD8+CD57+ T cells (not recorded which) from PBMCs. This CDR3 reads CASSTSGGGNEQFF. Here the CDR3 DNA reads TGTGCCAGCAGTACTAGCGGGGGGGGCAATGAGCAGTTCTTC.